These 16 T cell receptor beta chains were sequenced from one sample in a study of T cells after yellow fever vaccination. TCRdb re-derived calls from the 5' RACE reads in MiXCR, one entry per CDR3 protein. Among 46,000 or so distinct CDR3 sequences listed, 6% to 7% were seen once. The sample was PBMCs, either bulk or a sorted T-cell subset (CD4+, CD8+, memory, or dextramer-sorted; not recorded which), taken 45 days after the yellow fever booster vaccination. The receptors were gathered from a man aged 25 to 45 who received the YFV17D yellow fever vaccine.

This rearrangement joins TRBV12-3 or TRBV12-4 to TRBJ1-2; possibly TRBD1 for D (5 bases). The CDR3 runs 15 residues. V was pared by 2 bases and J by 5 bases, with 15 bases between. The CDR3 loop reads CASSLRRAGMYGYTF. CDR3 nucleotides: TGTGCCAGCAGTTTACGTCGGGCAGGGATGTATGGCTACACCTTC.

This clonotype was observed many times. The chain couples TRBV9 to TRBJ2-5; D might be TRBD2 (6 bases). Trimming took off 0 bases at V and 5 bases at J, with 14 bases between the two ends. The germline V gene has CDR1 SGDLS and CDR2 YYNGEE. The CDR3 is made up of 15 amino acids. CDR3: CASSVDSGRGETQYF. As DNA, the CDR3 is TGTGCCAGCAGCGTAGATTCCGGGAGAGGGGAGACCCAGTACTTC.

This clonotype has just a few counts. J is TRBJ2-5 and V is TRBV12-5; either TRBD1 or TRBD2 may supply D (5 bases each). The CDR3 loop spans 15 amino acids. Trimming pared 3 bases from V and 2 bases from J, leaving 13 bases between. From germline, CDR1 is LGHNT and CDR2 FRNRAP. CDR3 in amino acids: CASGLGQGRQETQYF. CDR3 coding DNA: TGTGCTAGTGGTTTAGGGCAGGGACGACAAGAGACCCAGTACTTC.

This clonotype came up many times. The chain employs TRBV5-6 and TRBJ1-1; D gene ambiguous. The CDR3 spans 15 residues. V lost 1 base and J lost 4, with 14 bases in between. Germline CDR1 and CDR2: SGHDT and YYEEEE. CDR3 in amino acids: CASSLYSTLLTEAFF. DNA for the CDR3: TGTGCCAGCAGCTTGTATTCGACCCTCCTCACTGAAGCTTTCTTT.

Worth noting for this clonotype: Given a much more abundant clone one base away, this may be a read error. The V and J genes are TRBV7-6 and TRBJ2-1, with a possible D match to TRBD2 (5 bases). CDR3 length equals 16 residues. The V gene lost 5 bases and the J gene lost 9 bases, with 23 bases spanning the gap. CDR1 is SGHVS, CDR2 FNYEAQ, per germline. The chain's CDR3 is CASSGRSGGVVSEQFF. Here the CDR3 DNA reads TGTGCCAGCAGCGGGCGGTCCGGAGGTGTTGTGAGTGAGCAGTTCTTC.

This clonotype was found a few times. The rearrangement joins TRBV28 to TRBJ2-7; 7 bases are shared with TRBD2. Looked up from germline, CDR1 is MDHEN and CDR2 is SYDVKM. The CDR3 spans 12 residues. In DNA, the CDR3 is TGTGCGTCTCGGACTAGCTCCTACGAGCAGTACTTC. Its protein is CASRTSSYEQYF.

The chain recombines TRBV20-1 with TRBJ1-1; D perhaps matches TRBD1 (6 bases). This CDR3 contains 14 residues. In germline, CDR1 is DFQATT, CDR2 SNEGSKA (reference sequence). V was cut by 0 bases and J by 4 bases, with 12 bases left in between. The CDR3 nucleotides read TGCAGTGCTAGAGATGGGCAGGGGCGCACTGAAGCTTTCTTT. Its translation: CSARDGQGRTEAFF.

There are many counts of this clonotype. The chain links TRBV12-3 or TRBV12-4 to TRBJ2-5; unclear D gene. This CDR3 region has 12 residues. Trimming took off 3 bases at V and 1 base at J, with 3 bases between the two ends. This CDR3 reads CASSFGQETQYF. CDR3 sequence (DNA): TGTGCCAGCAGTTTCGGCCAAGAGACCCAGTACTTC.

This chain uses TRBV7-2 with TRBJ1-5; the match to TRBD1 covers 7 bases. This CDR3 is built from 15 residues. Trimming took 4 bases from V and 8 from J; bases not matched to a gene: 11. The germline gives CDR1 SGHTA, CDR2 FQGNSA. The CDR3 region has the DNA TGTGCCAGCAGCTCCGAGGGGACAGTTCCGAAGCCCCAGCATTTT. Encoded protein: CASSSEGTVPKPQHF.

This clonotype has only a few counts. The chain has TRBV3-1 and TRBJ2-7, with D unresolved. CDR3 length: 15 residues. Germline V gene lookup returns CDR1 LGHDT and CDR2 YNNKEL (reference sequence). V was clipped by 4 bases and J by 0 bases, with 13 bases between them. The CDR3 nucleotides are TGTGCCAGCAGCCTTACCTACACAAGCTCCTACGAGCAGTACTTC. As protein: CASSLTYTSSYEQYF.

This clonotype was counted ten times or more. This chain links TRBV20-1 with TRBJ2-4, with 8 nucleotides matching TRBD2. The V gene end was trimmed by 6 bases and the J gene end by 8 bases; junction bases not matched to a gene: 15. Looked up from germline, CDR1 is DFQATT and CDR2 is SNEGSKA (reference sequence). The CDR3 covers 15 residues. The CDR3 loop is CSALRRGRTNYIQYF. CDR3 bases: TGCAGTGCCCTACGGCGCGGGAGGACAAATTACATTCAGTACTTC.

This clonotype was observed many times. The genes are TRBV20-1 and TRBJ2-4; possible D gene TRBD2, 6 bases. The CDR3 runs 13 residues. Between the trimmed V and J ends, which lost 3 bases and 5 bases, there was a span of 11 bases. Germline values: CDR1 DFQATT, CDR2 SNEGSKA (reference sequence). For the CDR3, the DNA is TGCAGTGCTAGGGGGGGTGTTGAAAACATTCAGTACTTC. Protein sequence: CSARGGVENIQYF.

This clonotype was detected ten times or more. The CDR3 loop is CASSNSGNTIYF. The CDR3 nucleotides read TGTGCCAGCAGCAACTCTGGAAACACCATATATTTT. This chain links TRBV16 with TRBJ1-3; D is unclear. V shed 5 bases and J shed 0 bases, with 2 bases lying between them. The germline V gene encodes CDR1 KGHSY and CDR2 FQNENV. The CDR3 is 12 residues long. Filled out from reference TRBV16 and TRBJ1-3, the complete variable domain reads GEEVAQTPKHLVRGEGQKAKLYCAPIKGHSYVFWYQQVLKNEFKFLISFQNENVFDETGMPKERFSAKCLPNSPCSLEIQATKLEDSAVYFCASSNSGNTIYFGEGSWLTVV.

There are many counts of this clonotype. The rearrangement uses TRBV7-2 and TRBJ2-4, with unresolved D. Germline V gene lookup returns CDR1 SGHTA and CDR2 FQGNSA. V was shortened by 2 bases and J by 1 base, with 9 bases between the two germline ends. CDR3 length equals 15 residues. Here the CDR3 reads CASSLSALAKNIQYF. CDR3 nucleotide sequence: TGTGCCAGCAGCTTATCCGCCTTGGCCAAAAACATTCAGTACTTC.

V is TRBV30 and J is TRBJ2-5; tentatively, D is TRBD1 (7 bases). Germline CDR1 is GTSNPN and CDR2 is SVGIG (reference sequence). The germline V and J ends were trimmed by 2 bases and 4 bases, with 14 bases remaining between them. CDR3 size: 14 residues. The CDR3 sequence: CAWSTPGGGETQYF. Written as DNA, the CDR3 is TGTGCCTGGAGTACCCCAGGGGGAGGAGAGACCCAGTACTTC.

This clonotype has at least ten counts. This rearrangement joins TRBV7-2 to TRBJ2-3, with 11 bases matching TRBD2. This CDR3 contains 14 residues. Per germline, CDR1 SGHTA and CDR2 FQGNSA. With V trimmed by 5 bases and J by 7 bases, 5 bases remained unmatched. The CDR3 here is CASSRGLADNTQYF. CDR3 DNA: TGTGCCAGCAGCCGGGGACTAGCGGACAATACGCAGTATTTT.